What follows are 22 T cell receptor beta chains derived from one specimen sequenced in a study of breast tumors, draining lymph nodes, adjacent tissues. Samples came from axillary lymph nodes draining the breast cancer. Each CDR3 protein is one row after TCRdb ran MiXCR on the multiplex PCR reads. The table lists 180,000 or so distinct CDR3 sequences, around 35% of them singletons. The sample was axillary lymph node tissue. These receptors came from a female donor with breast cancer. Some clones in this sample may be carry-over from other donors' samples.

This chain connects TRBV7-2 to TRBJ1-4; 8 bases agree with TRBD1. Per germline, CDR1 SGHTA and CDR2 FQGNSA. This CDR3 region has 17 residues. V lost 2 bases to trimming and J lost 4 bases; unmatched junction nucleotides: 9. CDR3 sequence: CASSLQGAGSSNEKLFF. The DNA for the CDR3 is TGTGCCAGCAGCTTACAGGGGGCAGGCAGTAGTAATGAAAAACTGTTTTTT.

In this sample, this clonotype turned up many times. The CDR3 DNA is TGTGCCAGCAGCTTAGCAACCAGGGGATCCTATGGCTACACCTTC. It yields the protein CASSLATRGSYGYTF. The V call is TRBV7-2, the J call TRBJ1-2; D perhaps matches TRBD1 (6 bases). The V gene's germline CDR1 is SGHTA and CDR2 FQGNSA. Trimming cost V 0 bases and J 4 bases, with 12 bases left between them. This CDR3 is 15 amino acids long.

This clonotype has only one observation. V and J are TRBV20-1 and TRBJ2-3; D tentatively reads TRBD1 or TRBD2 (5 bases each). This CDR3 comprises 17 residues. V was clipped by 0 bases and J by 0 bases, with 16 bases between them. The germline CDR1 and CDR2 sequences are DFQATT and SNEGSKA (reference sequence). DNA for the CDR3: TGCAGTGCTAGAGATTTCCGGGGCCAGCCTAGCACAGATACGCAGTATTTT. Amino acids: CSARDFRGQPSTDTQYF.

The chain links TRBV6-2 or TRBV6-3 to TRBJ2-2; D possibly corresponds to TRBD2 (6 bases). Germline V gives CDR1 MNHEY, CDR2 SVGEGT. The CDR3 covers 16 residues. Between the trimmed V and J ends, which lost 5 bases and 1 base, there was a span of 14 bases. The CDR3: CASSHRDSLNTGELFF. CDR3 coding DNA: TGTGCCAGCAGTCACCGGGACTCTCTGAACACCGGGGAGCTGTTTTTT.

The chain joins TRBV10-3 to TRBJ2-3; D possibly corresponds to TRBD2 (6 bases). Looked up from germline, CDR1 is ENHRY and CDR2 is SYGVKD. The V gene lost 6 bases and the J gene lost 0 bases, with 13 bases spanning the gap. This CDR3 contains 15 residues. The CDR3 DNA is TGTGCCATCAGGATGGACGGGACTAGCACAGATACGCAGTATTTT. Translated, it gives CAIRMDGTSTDTQYF.

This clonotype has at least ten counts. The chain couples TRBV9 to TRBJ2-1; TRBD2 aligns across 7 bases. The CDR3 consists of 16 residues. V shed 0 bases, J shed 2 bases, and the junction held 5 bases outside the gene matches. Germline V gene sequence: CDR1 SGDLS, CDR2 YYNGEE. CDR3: CASSVGASGTYNEQFF. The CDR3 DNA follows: TGTGCCAGCAGCGTAGGCGCTAGCGGAACCTACAATGAGCAGTTCTTC. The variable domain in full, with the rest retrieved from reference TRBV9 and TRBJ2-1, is DSGVTQTPKHLITATGQRVTLRCSPRSGDLSVYWYQQSLDQGLQFLIQYYNGEERAKGNILERFSAQQFPDLHSELNLSSLELGDSALYFCASSVGASGTYNEQFFGPGTRLTVL.

The CDR3, as DNA: TGTGCCAGCAGACGATCCGGGACAGGGGTCCCAGAGACCCAGTACTTC. Translation gives CASRRSGTGVPETQYF. V gene TRBV2 combines with J gene TRBJ2-5; 10 positions match TRBD1. This CDR3 comprises 16 residues. The V and J ends lost 6 bases and 4 bases, in that order; junction bases with no gene match: 11. The V gene's germline CDR1 is SNHLY and CDR2 FYNNEI.

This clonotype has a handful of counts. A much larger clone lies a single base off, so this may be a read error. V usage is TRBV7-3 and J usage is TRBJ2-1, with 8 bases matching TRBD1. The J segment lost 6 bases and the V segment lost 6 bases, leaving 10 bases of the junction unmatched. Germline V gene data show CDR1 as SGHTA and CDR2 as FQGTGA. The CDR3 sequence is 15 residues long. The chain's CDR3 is CASSLQGVPANEQFF. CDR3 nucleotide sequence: TGTGCCAGCAGTCTACAGGGGGTCCCCGCCAATGAGCAGTTCTTC. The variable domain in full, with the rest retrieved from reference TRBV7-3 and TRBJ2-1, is GAGVSQTPSNKVTEKGKYVELRCDPISGHTALYWYRQSLGQGPEFLIYFQGTGAADDSGLPNDRFFAVRPEGSVSTLKIQRTERGDSAVYLCASSLQGVPANEQFFGPGTRLTVL.

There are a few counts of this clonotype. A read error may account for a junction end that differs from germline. The DNA of the CDR3 is TGTGCCAGCAGCGTAGAGGGCGGGAAAGAGACCCAGTCCTTC. Translation gives CASSVEGGKETQSF. The rearrangement uses TRBV9 and TRBJ2-5; D possibly corresponds to TRBD2 (6 bases). This CDR3 has 14 amino acids. Per germline, CDR1 SGDLS and CDR2 YYNGEE.

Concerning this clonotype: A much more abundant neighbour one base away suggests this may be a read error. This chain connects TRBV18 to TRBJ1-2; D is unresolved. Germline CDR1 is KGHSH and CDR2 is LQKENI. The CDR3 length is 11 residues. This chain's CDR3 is CAGSLESLRTF. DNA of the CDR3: TGTGCCGGCTCACTTGAGTCATTAAGGACCTTC.

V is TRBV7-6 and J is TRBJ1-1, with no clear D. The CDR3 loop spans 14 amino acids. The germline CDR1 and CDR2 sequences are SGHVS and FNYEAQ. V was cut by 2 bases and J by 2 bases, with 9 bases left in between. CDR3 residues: CASSLNPENTEAFF. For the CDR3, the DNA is TGTGCCAGCAGCTTAAACCCAGAAAACACTGAAGCTTTCTTT. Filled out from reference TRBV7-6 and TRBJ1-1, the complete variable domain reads GAGVSQSPRYKVTKRGQDVALRCDPISGHVSLYWYRQALGQGPEFLTYFNYEAQQDKSGLPNDRFSAERPEGSISTLTIQRTEQRDSAMYRCASSLNPENTEAFFGQGTRLTVV.

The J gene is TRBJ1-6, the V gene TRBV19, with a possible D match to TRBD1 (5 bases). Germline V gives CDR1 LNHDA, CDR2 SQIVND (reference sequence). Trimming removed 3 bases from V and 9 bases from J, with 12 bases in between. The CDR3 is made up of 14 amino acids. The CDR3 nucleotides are TGTGCCAGTAGTATGCCCGGGGGAACTTCACCCCTCCACTTT. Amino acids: CASSMPGGTSPLHF.

The CDR3 protein is CASSVGGSYTF. The CDR3 bases are TGTGCCAGCAGCGTAGGGGGTAGCTACACCTTC. The chain couples TRBV9 to TRBJ1-2; D is unresolved. The CDR3 runs 11 residues. Germline CDR1 reads SGDLS; CDR2 reads YYNGEE. V lost 0 bases and J 9 bases, leaving 6 bases between the germline ends.

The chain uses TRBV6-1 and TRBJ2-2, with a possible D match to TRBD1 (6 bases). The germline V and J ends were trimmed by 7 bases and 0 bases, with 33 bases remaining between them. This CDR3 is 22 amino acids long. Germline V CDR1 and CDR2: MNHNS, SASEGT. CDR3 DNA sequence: TGTGCCAGCAAGTCCGCCAGGGACAATCAGCCCCAGGGCTGTGCGAACACCGGGGAGCTGTTTTTT. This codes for CASKSARDNQPQGCANTGELFF.

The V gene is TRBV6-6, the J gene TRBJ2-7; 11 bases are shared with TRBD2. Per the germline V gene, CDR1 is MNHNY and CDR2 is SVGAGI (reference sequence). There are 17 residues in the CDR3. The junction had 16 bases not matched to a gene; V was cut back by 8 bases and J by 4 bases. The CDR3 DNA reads TGTGCCAGCCGACTAGCGGGACCTCCAGGGGGGTTTTACGAGCAGTACTTC. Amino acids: CASRLAGPPGGFYEQYF.

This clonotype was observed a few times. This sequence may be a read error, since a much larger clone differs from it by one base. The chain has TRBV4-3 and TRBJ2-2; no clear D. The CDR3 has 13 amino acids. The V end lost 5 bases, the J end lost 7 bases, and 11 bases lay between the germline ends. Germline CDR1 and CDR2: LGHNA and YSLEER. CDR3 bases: TGCGCCAGCAGCATCAGAGTCGGCGGGGAGCTGTTTTTT. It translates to CASSIRVGGELFF.

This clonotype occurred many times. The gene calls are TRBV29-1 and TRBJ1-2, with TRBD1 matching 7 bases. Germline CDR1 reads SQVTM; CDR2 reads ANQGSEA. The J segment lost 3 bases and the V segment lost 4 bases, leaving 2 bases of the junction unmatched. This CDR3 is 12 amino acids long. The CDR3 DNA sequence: TGCAGCGTTGTCCAGGGGGACTATGGCTACACCTTC. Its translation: CSVVQGDYGYTF.

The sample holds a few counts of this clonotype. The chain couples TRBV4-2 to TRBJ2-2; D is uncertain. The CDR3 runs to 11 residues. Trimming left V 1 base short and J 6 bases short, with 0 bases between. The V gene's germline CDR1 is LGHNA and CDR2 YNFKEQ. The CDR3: CASSQAGELFF. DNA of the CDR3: TGTGCCAGCAGCCAAGCCGGGGAGCTGTTTTTT.

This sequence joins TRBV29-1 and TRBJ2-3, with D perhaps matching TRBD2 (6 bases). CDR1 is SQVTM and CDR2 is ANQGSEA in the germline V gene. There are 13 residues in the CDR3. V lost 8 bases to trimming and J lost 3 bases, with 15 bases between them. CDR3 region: CSPKGRWTDTQYF. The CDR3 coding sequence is TGCAGCCCCAAAGGGAGGTGGACAGATACGCAGTATTTT.

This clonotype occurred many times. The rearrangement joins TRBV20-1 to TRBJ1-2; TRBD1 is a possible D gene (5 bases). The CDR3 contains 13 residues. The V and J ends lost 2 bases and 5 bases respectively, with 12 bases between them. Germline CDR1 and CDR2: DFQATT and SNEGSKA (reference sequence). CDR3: CSARSGDAYGYTF. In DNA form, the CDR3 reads TGCAGTGCTAGATCGGGGGACGCTTATGGCTACACCTTC.

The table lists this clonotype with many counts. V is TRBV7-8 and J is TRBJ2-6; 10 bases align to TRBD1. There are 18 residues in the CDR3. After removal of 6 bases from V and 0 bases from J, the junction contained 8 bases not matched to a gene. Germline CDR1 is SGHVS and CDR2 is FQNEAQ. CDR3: CASRVGRTGGSGANVLTF. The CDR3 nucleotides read TGTGCCAGCAGAGTGGGGAGGACAGGGGGCTCTGGGGCCAACGTCCTGACTTTC.

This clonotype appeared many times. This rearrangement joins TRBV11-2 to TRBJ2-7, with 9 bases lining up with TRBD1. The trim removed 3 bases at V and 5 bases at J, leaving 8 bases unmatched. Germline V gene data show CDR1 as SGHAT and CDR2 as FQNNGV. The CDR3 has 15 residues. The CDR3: CASSFSPTGGNEQYF. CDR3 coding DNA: TGTGCCAGCAGCTTCAGCCCCACAGGGGGCAACGAGCAGTACTTC.